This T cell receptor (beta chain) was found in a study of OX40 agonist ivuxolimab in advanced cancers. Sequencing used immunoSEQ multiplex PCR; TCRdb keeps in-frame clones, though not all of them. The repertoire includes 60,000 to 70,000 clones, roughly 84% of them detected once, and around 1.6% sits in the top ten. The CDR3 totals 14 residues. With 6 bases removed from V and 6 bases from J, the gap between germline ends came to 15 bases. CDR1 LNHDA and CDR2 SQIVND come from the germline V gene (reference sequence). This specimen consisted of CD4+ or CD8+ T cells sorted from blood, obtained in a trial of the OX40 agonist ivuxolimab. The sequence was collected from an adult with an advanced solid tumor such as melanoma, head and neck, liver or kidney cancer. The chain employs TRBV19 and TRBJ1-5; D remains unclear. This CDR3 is CASSAPSSAQPQHF. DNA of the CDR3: TGTGCCAGTAGCGCCCCGTCTTCTGCTCAGCCCCAGCATTTT.